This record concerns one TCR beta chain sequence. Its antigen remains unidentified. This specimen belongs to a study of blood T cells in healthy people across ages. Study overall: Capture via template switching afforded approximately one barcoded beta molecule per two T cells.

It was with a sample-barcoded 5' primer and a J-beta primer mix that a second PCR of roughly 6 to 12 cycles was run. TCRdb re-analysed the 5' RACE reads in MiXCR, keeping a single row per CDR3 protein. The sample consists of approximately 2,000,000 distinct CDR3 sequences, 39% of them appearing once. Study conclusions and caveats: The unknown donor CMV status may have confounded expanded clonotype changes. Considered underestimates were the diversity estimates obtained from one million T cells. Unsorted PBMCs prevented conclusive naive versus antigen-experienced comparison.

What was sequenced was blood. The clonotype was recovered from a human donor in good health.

Here the CDR3 reads CSADTLAGPKSTDTQYF. DNA of the CDR3: TGCAGTGCCGACACACTAGCGGGACCCAAAAGCACAGATACGCAGTATTTT. The chain joins TRBV20-1 to TRBJ2-3, with 10 bases identical to TRBD2. The length of the CDR3 is 17 residues. Germline lookup yields CDR1 DFQATT and CDR2 SNEGSKA (reference sequence). V was pared by 6 bases and J by 0 bases, with 12 bases of the junction left unmatched.